Shown below are 10 T cell receptor beta chains from a single sample sequenced in a study of T cell changes during pregnancy in multiple sclerosis. The table came from immunoSEQ multiplex PCR; TCRdb's copy has only in-frame clones and leaves some out. The sample lists roughly 57,000 clones; around 94% were seen once. The sample was CD8+ T cells from peripheral blood mononuclear cells, taken after pregnancy. Receptors were obtained from a female donor with multiple sclerosis, enrolled in a pregnancy study.

This chain connects TRBV28 to TRBJ2-1; D is possibly TRBD2 (5 bases). V was cut by 7 bases and J by 1 base, with 14 bases left in between. The CDR3 runs to 15 residues. CDR1 is MDHEN and CDR2 is SYDVKM in the germline V gene. CDR3 DNA sequence: TGTGCCAGCACTAAGGCGGGCGTATCCTACAATGAGCAGTTCTTC. Translation gives CASTKAGVSYNEQFF.

The rearrangement uses TRBV7-6 and TRBJ2-5; D may be TRBD1 (6 bases). The germline gives CDR1 SGHVS, CDR2 FNYEAQ. Trimming removed 0 bases from V and 3 bases from J, with 14 bases in between. This CDR3 comprises 16 residues. The CDR3 region has the DNA TGTGCCAGCAGCTTAGCGCTCCCGGCAGGGGAAGAGACCCAGTACTTC. Protein product: CASSLALPAGEETQYF.

The chain recombines TRBV15 with TRBJ2-6; a weak D match, TRBD1 (5 bases). Germline values: CDR1 LNHNV, CDR2 YYDKDF (reference sequence). The length of the CDR3 is 19 residues. V shed 0 bases and J shed 1 base, with 16 bases lying between them. CDR3 bases: TGTGCCACCAGCAGAGATCGGCAGGGCTTACCATCTGGGGCCAACGTCCTGACTTTC. Translating it yields CATSRDRQGLPSGANVLTF.

The rearrangement joins TRBV7-9 to TRBJ2-1, with TRBD2 as a possible D gene (6 bases). Germline V gives CDR1 SEHNR, CDR2 FQNEAQ (reference sequence). This CDR3 has 17 amino acids. V lost 5 bases to trimming and J lost 4 bases, with 21 bases between them. CDR3 in DNA: TGTGCCAGCAGCCCTTTTTGGGGGGACCTAGGTTACAATGAGCAGTTCTTC. It yields the protein CASSPFWGDLGYNEQFF.

J is TRBJ2-1 and V is TRBV5-8; no firm D call. The CDR3 is made up of 13 amino acids. Germline V lookup: CDR1 SGHTS, CDR2 YDEGEE. Between the trimmed V and J ends, which lost 0 bases and 6 bases, there was a span of 7 bases. The CDR3 protein is CASSLDSSNEQFF. The CDR3, as DNA: TGTGCCAGCAGCTTGGATTCTTCCAATGAGCAGTTCTTC.

This clone was recorded once. V and J are TRBV30 and TRBJ1-1; 9 bases are a match to TRBD1. Germline CDR1 GTSNPN, CDR2 SVGIG (reference sequence). Trimming cost V 3 bases and J 0 bases; bases outside gene matches: 8. This CDR3 spans 16 amino acids. This chain's CDR3 is CAWRSGQGRMNTEAFF. The CDR3 DNA follows: TGTGCCTGGAGGTCGGGACAGGGACGAATGAACACTGAAGCTTTCTTT.

The chain recombines TRBV19 with TRBJ2-1; tentative D call: TRBD2 (6 bases). Per germline, CDR1 LNHDA and CDR2 SQIVND (reference sequence). The CDR3 spans 14 residues. The V and J ends lost 3 bases and 0 bases respectively, with 6 bases between them. The CDR3 region is CASSMGGSYNEQFF. For the CDR3, the DNA is TGTGCCAGTAGTATGGGGGGCTCCTACAATGAGCAGTTCTTC.

The J gene is TRBJ2-1, the V gene TRBV5-1, with D perhaps matching TRBD2 (6 bases). V lost 7 bases and J lost 9, with 11 bases in between. This CDR3 spans 11 amino acids. Germline lookup yields CDR1 SGHRS and CDR2 YFSETQ. The CDR3 bases are TGCGCCAGCCAATGGGGGGTTGAGCAGTTCTTC. Encoded protein: CASQWGVEQFF. Using reference TRBV5-1 and TRBJ2-1 for the parts outside the CDR3, the full variable domain is KAGVTQTPRYLIKTRGQQVTLSCSPISGHRSVSWYQQTPGQGLQFLFEYFSETQRNKGNFPGRFSGRQFSNSRSEMNVSTLELGDSALYLCASQWGVEQFFGPGTRLTVL.

This rearrangement joins TRBV4-3 to TRBJ2-1, with TRBD2 matching 8 bases. Trimming at V came to 8 bases and at J to 5 bases, leaving 5 bases not matched to a gene. This CDR3 spans 13 amino acids. CDR1 LGHNA and CDR2 YSLEER come from the germline V gene. The CDR3 sequence is CASGALADNEQFF. In DNA form, the CDR3 reads TGCGCCAGCGGCGCACTAGCGGACAATGAGCAGTTCTTC.

The count of this clone is one. The rearrangement links TRBV27 to TRBJ2-7, with no clear D. The CDR3 is made up of 14 amino acids. Trimming cost V 6 bases and J 4 bases, with 16 bases left between them. Germline CDR1 reads MNHEY; CDR2 reads SMNVEV (reference sequence). The CDR3 protein is CASRYTVSHYEQYF. The CDR3 region has the DNA TGTGCCAGCAGATACACAGTATCCCATTACGAGCAGTACTTC.